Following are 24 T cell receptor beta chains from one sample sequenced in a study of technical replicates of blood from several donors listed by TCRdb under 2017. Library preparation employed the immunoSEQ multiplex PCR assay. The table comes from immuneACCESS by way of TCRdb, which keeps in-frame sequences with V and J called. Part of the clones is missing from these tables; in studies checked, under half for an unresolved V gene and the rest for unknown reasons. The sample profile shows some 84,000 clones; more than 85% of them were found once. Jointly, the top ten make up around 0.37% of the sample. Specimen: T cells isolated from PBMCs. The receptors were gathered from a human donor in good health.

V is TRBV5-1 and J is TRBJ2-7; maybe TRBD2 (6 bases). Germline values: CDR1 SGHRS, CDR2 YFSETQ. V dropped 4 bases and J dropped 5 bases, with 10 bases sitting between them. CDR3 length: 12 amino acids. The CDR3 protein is CASSRTGDEQYF. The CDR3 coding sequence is TGCGCCAGCAGCCGAACGGGGGACGAGCAGTACTTC.

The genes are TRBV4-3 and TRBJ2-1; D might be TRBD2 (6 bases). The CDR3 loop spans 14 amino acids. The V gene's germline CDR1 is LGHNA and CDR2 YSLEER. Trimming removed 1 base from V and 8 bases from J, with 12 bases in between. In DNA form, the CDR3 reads TGCGCCAGCAGCCAAGCCTTCCGGGACTATGAGCAGTTCTTC. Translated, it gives CASSQAFRDYEQFF.

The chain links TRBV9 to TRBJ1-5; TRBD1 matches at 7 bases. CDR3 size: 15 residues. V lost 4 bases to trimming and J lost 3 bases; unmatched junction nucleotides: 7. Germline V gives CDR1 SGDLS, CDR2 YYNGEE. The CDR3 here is CASSLGQNNNQPQHF. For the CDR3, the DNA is TGTGCCAGCAGCCTGGGACAGAATAACAATCAGCCCCAGCATTTT.

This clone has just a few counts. The CDR3 DNA sequence: TGTGCCAGCAGCGCCAGGGGGGATGGTGGCTACACCTTC. Its translation: CASSARGDGGYTF. The chain recombines TRBV6-1 with TRBJ1-2; 7 bases map to TRBD1. With 6 bases clipped from V and 7 bases from J, the junction kept 8 bases outside the gene matches. CDR1 and CDR2 (germline): MNHNS, SASEGT. The CDR3 has 13 residues.

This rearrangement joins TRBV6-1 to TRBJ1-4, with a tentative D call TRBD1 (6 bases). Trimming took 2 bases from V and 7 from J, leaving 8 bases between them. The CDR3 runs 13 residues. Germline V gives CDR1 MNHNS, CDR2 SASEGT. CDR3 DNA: TGTGCCAGCAGTGAACAGGGGTCTGAAAAACTGTTTTTT. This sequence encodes CASSEQGSEKLFF.

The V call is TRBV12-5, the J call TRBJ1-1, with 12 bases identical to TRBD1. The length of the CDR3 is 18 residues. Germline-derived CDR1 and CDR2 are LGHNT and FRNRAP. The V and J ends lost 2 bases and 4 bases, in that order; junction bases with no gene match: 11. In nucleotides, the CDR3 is TGTGCTAGTGGTTTGCCGACCGCTCGGGACAGGGGGCTCACTGAAGCTTTCTTT. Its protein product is CASGLPTARDRGLTEAFF.

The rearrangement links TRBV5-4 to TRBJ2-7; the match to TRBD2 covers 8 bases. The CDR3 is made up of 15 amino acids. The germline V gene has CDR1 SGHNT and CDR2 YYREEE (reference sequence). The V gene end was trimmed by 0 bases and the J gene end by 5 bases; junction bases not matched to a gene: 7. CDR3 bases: TGTGCCAGCAGCTTGGCCGGGACTAGGTCCCACGAGCAGTACTTC. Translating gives CASSLAGTRSHEQYF.

In nucleotides, the CDR3 is TGCGCCAGCAGCTTGGTATCCTACGAGCAGTACTTC. The encoded protein is CASSLVSYEQYF. The J gene is TRBJ2-7, the V gene TRBV5-1; D not resolved. The CDR3 extends over 12 amino acids. CDR1 SGHRS and CDR2 YFSETQ come from the germline V gene. Trimming left V 0 bases short and J 1 base short, with 2 bases between.

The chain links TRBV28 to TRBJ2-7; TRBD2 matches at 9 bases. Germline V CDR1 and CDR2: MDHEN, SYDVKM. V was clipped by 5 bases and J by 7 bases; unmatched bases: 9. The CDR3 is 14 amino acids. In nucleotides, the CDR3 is TGTGCCAGCAGTCCGCGGCTAGCGGGACGGGAGCAGTACTTC. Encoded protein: CASSPRLAGREQYF.

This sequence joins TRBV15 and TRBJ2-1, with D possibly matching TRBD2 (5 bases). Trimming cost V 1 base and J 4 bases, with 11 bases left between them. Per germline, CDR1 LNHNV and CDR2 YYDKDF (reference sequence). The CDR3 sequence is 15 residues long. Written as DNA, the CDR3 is TGTGCCACCAGCAGAGGCGGGTTGGAGTACAATGAGCAGTTCTTC. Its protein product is CATSRGGLEYNEQFF. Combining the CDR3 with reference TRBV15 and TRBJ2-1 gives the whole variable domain DAMVIQNPRYQVTQFGKPVTLSCSQTLNHNVMYWYQQKSSQAPKLLFHYYDKDFNNEADTPDNFQSRRPNTSFCFLDIRSPGLGDTAMYLCATSRGGLEYNEQFFGPGTRLTVL.

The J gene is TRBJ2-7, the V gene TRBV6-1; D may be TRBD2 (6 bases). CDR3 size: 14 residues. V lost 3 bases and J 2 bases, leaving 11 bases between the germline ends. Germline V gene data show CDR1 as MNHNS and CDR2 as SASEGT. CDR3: CASSDGDWTYEQYF. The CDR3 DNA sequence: TGTGCCAGCAGTGATGGGGACTGGACCTACGAGCAGTACTTC.

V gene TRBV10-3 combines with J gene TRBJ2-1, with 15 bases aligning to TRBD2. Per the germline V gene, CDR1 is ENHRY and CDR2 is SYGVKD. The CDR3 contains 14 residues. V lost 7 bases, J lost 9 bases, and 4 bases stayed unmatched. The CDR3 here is CAITGTSGRSEQFF. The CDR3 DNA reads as TGTGCCATCACTGGGACTAGCGGGAGGAGTGAGCAGTTCTTC.

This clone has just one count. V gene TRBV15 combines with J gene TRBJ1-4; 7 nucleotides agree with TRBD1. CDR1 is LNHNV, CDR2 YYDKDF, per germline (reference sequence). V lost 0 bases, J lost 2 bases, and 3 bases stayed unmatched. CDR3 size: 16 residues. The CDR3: CATSRDIQGTNEKLFF. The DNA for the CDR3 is TGTGCCACCAGCAGAGATATACAGGGGACTAATGAAAAACTGTTTTTT.

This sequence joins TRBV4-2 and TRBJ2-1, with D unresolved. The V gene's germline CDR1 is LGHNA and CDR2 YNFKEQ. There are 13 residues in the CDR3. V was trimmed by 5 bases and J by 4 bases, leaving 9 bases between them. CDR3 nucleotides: TGTGCCAGCAGCGTACAAGCGTACAATGAGCAGTTCTTC. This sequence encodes CASSVQAYNEQFF.

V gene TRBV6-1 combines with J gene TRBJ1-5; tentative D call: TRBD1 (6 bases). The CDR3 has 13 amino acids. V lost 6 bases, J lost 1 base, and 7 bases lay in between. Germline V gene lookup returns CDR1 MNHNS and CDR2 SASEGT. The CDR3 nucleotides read TGTGCCAGCAGCGGACAGAGCAATCAGCCCCAGCATTTT. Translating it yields CASSGQSNQPQHF.

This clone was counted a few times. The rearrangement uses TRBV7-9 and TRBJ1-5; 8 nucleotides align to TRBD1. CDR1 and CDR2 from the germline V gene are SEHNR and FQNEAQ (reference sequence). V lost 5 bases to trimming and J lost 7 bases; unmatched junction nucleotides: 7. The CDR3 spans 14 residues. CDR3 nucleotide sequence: TGTGCCAGCAGCCTTGGACAGGGCGGCCAGCCCCAGCATTTT. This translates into CASSLGQGGQPQHF. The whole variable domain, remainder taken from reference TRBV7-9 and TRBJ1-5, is DTGVSQNPRHKITKRGQNVTFRCDPISEHNRLYWYRQTLGQGPEFLTYFQNEAQLEKSRLLSDRFSAERPKGSFSTLEIQRTEQGDSAMYLCASSLGQGGQPQHFGDGTRLSIL.

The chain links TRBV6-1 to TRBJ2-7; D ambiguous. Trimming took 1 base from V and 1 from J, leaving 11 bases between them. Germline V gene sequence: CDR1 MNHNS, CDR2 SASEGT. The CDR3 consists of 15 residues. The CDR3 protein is CASSEESGASYEQYF. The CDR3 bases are TGTGCCAGCAGTGAAGAGTCAGGTGCTTCCTACGAGCAGTACTTC.

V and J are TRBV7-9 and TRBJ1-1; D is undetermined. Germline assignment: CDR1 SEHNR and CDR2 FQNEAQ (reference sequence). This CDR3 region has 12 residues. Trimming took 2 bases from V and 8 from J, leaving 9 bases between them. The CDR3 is CASSLFVREAFF. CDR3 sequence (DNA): TGTGCCAGCAGCTTATTTGTCCGGGAAGCTTTCTTT.

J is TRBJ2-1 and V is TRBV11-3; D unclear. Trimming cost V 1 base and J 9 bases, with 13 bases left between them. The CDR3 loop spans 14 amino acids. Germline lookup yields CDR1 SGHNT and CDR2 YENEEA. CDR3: CASSLALPLGEQFF. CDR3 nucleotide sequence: TGTGCCAGCAGCTTAGCACTACCCTTAGGTGAGCAGTTCTTC.

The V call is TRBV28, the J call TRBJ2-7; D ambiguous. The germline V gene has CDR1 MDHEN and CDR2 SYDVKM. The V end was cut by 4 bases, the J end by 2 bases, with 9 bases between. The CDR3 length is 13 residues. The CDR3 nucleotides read TGTGCCAGCAGTTCCCTGCAGACCTACGAGCAGTACTTC. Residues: CASSSLQTYEQYF.

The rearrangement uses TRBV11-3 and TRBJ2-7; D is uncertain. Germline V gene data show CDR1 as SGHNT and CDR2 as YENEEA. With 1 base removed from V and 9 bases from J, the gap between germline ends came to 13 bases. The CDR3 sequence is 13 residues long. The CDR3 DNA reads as TGTGCCAGCAGCTTAGGGGTTGGAGAAACGCAGTACTTC. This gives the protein CASSLGVGETQYF.

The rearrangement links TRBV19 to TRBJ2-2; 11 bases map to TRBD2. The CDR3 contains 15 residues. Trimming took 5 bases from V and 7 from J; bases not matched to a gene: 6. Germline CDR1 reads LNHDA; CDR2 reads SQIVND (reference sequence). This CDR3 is CASSVTSGINGELFF. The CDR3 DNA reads TGTGCCAGTAGTGTGACTAGCGGGATTAACGGGGAGCTGTTTTTT.

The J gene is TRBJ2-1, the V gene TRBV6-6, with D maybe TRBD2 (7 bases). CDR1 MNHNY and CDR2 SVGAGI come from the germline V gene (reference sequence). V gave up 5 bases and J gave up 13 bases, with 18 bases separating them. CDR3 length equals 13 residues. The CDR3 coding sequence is TGTGCCAGCAGTGCGGGGGCGCGTACCGTACAGTTCTTC. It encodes CASSAGARTVQFF.

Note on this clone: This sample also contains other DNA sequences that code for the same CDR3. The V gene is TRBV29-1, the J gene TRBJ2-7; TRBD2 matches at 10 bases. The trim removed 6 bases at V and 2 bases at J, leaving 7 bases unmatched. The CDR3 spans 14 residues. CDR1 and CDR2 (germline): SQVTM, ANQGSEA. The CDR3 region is CSVVGLAVPYEQYF. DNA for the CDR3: TGCAGCGTGGTAGGACTAGCGGTACCCTACGAGCAGTACTTC.